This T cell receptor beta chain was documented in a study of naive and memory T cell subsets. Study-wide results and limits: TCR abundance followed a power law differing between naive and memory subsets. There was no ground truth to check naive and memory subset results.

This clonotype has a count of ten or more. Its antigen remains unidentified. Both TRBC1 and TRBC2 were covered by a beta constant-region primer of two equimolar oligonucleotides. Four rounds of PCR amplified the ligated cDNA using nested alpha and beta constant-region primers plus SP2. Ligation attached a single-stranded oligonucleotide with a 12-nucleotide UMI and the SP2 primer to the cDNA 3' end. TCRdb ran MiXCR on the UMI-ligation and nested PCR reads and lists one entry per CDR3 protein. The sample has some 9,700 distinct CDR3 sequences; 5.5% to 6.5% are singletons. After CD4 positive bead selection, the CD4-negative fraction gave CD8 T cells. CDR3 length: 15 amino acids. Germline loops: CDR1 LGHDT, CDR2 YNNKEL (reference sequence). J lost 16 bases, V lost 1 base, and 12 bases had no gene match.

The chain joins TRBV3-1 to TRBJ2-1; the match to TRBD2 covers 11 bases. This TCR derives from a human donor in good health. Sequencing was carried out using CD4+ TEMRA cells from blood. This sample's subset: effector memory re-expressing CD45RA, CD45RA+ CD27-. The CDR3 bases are TGTGCCAGCAGCCAAGTAGAACTAGCGGGGGTGGGAGCATTCTTC. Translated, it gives CASSQVELAGVGAFF.